This passage covers 24 T cell receptor beta chains from one sample sequenced in a study of beta chain features in type 1 diabetes. These receptors have no identified antigens. Notes on the study in general: Within each of all four CD4+ subsets, Type 1 diabetes patients had TCRB CDR3s that were moderately but significantly shorter.

TCRB transcripts that were expressed got sequenced, as all of the isolated RNA had been reverse transcribed. Data came from immunoSEQ multiplex PCR; TCRdb stores just in-frame clones and leaves some out. Among about 160,000 clones listed, about 8.3% were seen once. Material: central memory CD4+ T cells from blood. The receptors originated from a woman under 30 with type 1 diabetes.

The table lists this clone with a few counts. The gene calls are TRBV7-2 and TRBJ1-2; D is ambiguous. Germline CDR1 reads SGHTA; CDR2 reads FQGNSA. V shed 5 bases and J shed 7 bases, with 17 bases lying between them. The CDR3 runs 14 residues. CDR3 region: CASSPRQEAGGYTF. Written as DNA, the CDR3 is TGTGCCAGCAGCCCCCGGCAAGAAGCGGGTGGCTACACCTTC.

Here the CDR3 DNA reads TGTGCTATTCGACAAGGACTACGCCCCCTAGAGCAGTACTTC. Its translation: CAIRQGLRPLEQYF. V and J are TRBV7-7 and TRBJ2-7, with TRBD2 as a possible D gene (6 bases). Germline lookup yields CDR1 SSHAT and CDR2 FNYEAQ (reference sequence). CDR3 size: 14 residues.

This clone turned up a few times. Other nucleotide sequences in the sample specify the same CDR3. This rearrangement joins TRBV11-2 to TRBJ2-5, with a possible D match to TRBD2 (6 bases). Trimming removed 1 base from V and 2 bases from J, with 8 bases in between. CDR1 is SGHAT, CDR2 FQNNGV, per germline. This CDR3 contains 14 residues. CDR3: CASSLGGGQETQYF. In DNA, the CDR3 is TGTGCCAGCAGCTTAGGGGGAGGTCAAGAGACCCAGTACTTC.

The rearrangement uses TRBV6-6 and TRBJ2-7, with no clear D. This CDR3 has 12 amino acids. CDR1 MNHNY and CDR2 SVGAGI come from the germline V gene (reference sequence). V dropped 6 bases and J dropped 5 bases, with 11 bases sitting between them. The DNA for the CDR3 is TGTGCCAGCAGCTGGGCAAAGGACGAGCAGTACTTC. The encoded protein is CASSWAKDEQYF.

The genes are TRBV18 and TRBJ2-5; 7 bases agree with TRBD2. The ends lost 4 bases at V and 5 bases at J; junction bases unmatched: 7. CDR3 size: 14 residues. CDR1 KGHSH and CDR2 LQKENI come from the germline V gene. CDR3 sequence reads: CASSRASGHETQYF. The CDR3 DNA reads as TGTGCCAGCTCACGGGCTAGCGGCCACGAGACCCAGTACTTC.

This clone was detected only a few times. The V and J genes are TRBV7-2 and TRBJ2-7; 9 bases are shared with TRBD2. V shed 1 base, J shed 4 bases, and the junction held 5 bases outside the gene matches. CDR3 size: 15 residues. Germline V gene sequence: CDR1 SGHTA, CDR2 FQGNSA. DNA for the CDR3: TGTGCCAGCAGCTTAGAGGGTAGCGGGAGTTACGAGCAGTACTTC. Translating it yields CASSLEGSGSYEQYF.

This clone was seen a few times. The rearrangement links TRBV4-3 to TRBJ2-4, with D uncertain. This CDR3 is built from 13 residues. Trimming took 0 bases from V and 6 from J, leaving 6 bases between them. The germline gives CDR1 LGHNA, CDR2 YSLEER. CDR3 sequence: CASSQDPSNIQYF. The DNA for the CDR3 is TGCGCCAGCAGCCAAGATCCCTCAAACATTCAGTACTTC.

The chain joins TRBV4-1 to TRBJ2-3, with 10 nucleotides matching TRBD1. This CDR3 contains 17 residues. With V trimmed by 0 bases and J by 4 bases, 7 bases remained unmatched. Germline assignment: CDR1 MGHRA and CDR2 YSYEKL. The CDR3 coding sequence is TGCGCCAGCAGCCAAGATCCCGGACAGGGGGTCCCAGATACGCAGTATTTT. Amino acids: CASSQDPGQGVPDTQYF.

This clone has a handful of counts. V and J are TRBV2 and TRBJ1-2; perhaps TRBD1 as D (5 bases). From germline, CDR1 is SNHLY and CDR2 FYNNEI. Deletions cut 2 bases from V and 1 base from J, with 11 bases between. The CDR3 runs to 15 residues. The CDR3 nucleotides read TGTGCCAGCAGTGAAACCGGGACTCTTAACTATGGCTACACCTTC. Translating gives CASSETGTLNYGYTF.

This clone was counted only a few times. The gene calls are TRBV30 and TRBJ1-1; 8 nucleotides match TRBD1. Germline V CDR1 and CDR2: GTSNPN, SVGIG (reference sequence). Trimming at V came to 0 bases and at J to 3 bases, leaving 6 bases not matched to a gene. The CDR3 spans 15 residues. The CDR3 spells CAWSVRNRGDTEAFF. In DNA form, the CDR3 reads TGTGCCTGGAGTGTACGGAACAGGGGGGACACTGAAGCTTTCTTT.

The V gene is TRBV10-3, the J gene TRBJ2-3; 7 nucleotides agree with TRBD1. This CDR3 has 14 amino acids. With 6 bases clipped from V and 3 bases from J, the junction kept 6 bases outside the gene matches. Germline CDR1 and CDR2: ENHRY and SYGVKD. The CDR3 loop is CAISGDRPTDTQYF. The CDR3 DNA reads as TGTGCCATCAGCGGGGACAGACCTACAGATACGCAGTATTTT.

V gene TRBV10-3 combines with J gene TRBJ2-7, with TRBD1 identical over 8 bases. Germline loops: CDR1 ENHRY, CDR2 SYGVKD. This CDR3 region has 15 residues. Germline trimming cut 6 bases from V and 2 bases from J; bases unmatched to any gene: 9. CDR3 residues: CAISGETGATYEQYF. The CDR3 DNA follows: TGTGCCATCAGCGGTGAGACAGGGGCCACCTACGAGCAGTACTTC.

This chain uses TRBV2 with TRBJ2-7; the D gene is possibly TRBD2 (6 bases). The CDR3 has 14 residues. In germline, CDR1 is SNHLY, CDR2 FYNNEI. V gave up 6 bases and J gave up 1 base, with 13 bases separating them. Here the CDR3 reads CASRDGGGSYEQYF. In DNA form, the CDR3 reads TGTGCCAGCAGGGATGGCGGAGGGTCCTACGAGCAGTACTTC.

The chain carries TRBV7-2 and TRBJ2-7; D may be TRBD2 (5 bases). Germline V gives CDR1 SGHTA, CDR2 FQGNSA. V lost 4 bases to trimming and J lost 5 bases, with 21 bases between them. The CDR3 spans 16 residues. In nucleotides, the CDR3 is TGTGCCAGCAGCTCCGGTTCGGACTTGACGGGCCACGAGCAGTACTTC. This encodes CASSSGSDLTGHEQYF.

This clone was observed a handful of times. The V call is TRBV28, the J call TRBJ2-7; TRBD2 aligns across 15 bases. CDR1 is MDHEN and CDR2 is SYDVKM in the germline V gene. The CDR3 runs 16 residues. The V gene end was trimmed by 3 bases and the J gene end by 7 bases; junction bases not matched to a gene: 7. CDR3 in amino acids: CASSFTGLAGGREQYF. The CDR3, as DNA: TGTGCCAGCAGTTTTACTGGACTAGCGGGAGGGCGGGAGCAGTACTTC.

J is TRBJ1-5 and V is TRBV28; 7 positions agree with TRBD1. CDR1 MDHEN and CDR2 SYDVKM come from the germline V gene. The CDR3 contains 14 residues. The ends lost 6 bases at V and 4 bases at J; junction bases unmatched: 6. The CDR3 DNA reads as TGTGCCAGCAGGCCAGGGGGGCTGAATCAGCCCCAGCATTTT. Protein product: CASRPGGLNQPQHF.

This clone was seen only a few times. The chain employs TRBV10-3 and TRBJ2-7; 11 positions agree with TRBD2. The CDR3 is 11 residues long. J was trimmed by 9 bases and V by 10 bases; bases with no gene match: 5. From germline, CDR1 is ENHRY and CDR2 SYGVKD. DNA of the CDR3: TGTGCCAGCGCCCTAGCGGGGGGGCAGTACTTC. Its protein product is CASALAGGQYF.

CDR3 sequence (DNA): TGTGCCACCGGAGAGGGGGCTAATGAAAAACTGTTTTTT. Translation: CATGEGANEKLFF. J is TRBJ1-4 and V is TRBV7-2; D possibly corresponds to TRBD1 (6 bases). Germline V CDR1 and CDR2: SGHTA, FQGNSA. This CDR3 is 13 amino acids long. The V end was cut by 10 bases, the J end by 3 bases, with 12 bases between. The variable domain in full, with the rest retrieved from reference TRBV7-2 and TRBJ1-4, is GAGVSQSPSNKVTEKGKDVELRCDPISGHTALYWYRQSLGQGLEFLIYFQGNSAPDKSGLPSDRFSAERTGGSVSTLTIQRTQQEDSAVYLCATGEGANEKLFFGSGTQLSVL.

This clone appeared a few times. The chain has TRBV28 and TRBJ2-4; D is perhaps TRBD1 (5 bases). V was shortened by 6 bases and J by 8 bases, with 11 bases between the two germline ends. Germline assignment: CDR1 MDHEN and CDR2 SYDVKM. The CDR3 extends over 12 amino acids. This chain's CDR3 is CASRAGKYIQYF. The CDR3 DNA reads TGTGCCAGCAGGGCAGGGAAGTACATTCAGTACTTC. Full variable domain (rest looked up from reference TRBV28 and TRBJ2-4): DVKVTQSSRYLVKRTGEKVFLECVQDMDHENMFWYRQDPGLGLRLIYFSYDVKMKEKGDIPEGYSVSREKKERFSLILESASTNQTSMYLCASRAGKYIQYFGAGTRLSVL.

This clone was counted a few times. Other nucleotide sequences from this sample produce the same CDR3. The rearrangement joins TRBV4-3 to TRBJ2-3; TRBD1 might be the D (5 bases). V lost 0 bases and J lost 1, with 5 bases in between. The germline CDR1 and CDR2 sequences are LGHNA and YSLEER. The CDR3 runs 14 residues. CDR3 nucleotides: TGCGCCAGCAGCCAAGACAGGGGCACAGATACGCAGTATTTT. This gives the protein CASSQDRGTDTQYF.

The chain couples TRBV19 to TRBJ2-7; D might be TRBD1 (5 bases). The CDR3 loop spans 13 amino acids. The V end was cut by 6 bases, the J end by 2 bases, with 11 bases between. CDR1 LNHDA and CDR2 SQIVND come from the germline V gene (reference sequence). The CDR3 DNA is TGTGCCAGTAGCAGGGCCCCGACCTACGAGCAGTACTTC. Protein: CASSRAPTYEQYF.

This clone was seen more than once but under ten times. The chain links TRBV7-9 to TRBJ2-3; a weak D match, TRBD2 (6 bases). Trimming cost V 3 bases and J 0 bases, with 10 bases left between them. Germline-derived CDR1 and CDR2 are SEHNR and FQNEAQ (reference sequence). This CDR3 has 15 amino acids. The CDR3, as DNA: TGTGCCAGCAGCTTTAGCGGTCCTAGCACAGATACGCAGTATTTT. Translating gives CASSFSGPSTDTQYF.

J is TRBJ2-1 and V is TRBV13; 11 bases line up with TRBD2. The CDR3 extends over 15 amino acids. V lost 5 bases to trimming and J lost 5 bases; unmatched junction nucleotides: 5. Germline lookup yields CDR1 PRHDT and CDR2 FYEKMQ (reference sequence). CDR3 loop: CASSPGTSGNNEQFF. The DNA for the CDR3 is TGTGCCAGCAGCCCCGGGACTAGCGGAAACAATGAGCAGTTCTTC.

The chain employs TRBV27 and TRBJ2-7, with a weak D call TRBD1 (5 bases). V was trimmed by 4 bases and J by 2 bases, leaving 9 bases between them. CDR1 is MNHEY and CDR2 is SMNVEV in the germline V gene (reference sequence). This CDR3 comprises 13 residues. The CDR3 spells CASSWAGPYEQYF. The DNA of the CDR3 is TGTGCCAGCAGTTGGGCAGGGCCCTACGAGCAGTACTTC.